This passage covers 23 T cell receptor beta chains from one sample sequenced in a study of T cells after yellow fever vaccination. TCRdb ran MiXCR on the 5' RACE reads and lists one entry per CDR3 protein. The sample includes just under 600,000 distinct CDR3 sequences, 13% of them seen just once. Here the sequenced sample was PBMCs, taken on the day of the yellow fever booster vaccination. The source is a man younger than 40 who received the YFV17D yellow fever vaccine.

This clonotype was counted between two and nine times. The DNA of the CDR3 is TGCGCCAGCAGCCAAGAAAGGGGGGGCTTCGGTGAAAAACTGTTTTTT. Encoded protein: CASSQERGGFGEKLFF. The J gene is TRBJ1-4, the V gene TRBV4-3, with D perhaps TRBD1 (6 bases). CDR3 length: 16 residues. Germline CDR1 LGHNA, CDR2 YSLEER. Deletions cut 0 bases from V and 7 bases from J, with 15 bases between.

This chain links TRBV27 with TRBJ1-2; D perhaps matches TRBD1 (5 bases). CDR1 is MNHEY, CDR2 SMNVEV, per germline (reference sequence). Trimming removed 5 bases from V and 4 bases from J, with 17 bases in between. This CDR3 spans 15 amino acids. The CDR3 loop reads CASSPLSGEGYGYTF. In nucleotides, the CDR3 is TGTGCCAGCAGTCCCCTTTCGGGGGAAGGCTATGGCTACACCTTC.

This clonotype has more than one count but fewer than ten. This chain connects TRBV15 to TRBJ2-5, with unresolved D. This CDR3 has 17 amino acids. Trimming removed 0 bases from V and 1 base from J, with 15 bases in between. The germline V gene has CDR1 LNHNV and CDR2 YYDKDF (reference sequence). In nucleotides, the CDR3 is TGTGCCACCAGCAGAGATCAAATACAGCGCTCCCAAGAGACCCAGTACTTC. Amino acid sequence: CATSRDQIQRSQETQYF.

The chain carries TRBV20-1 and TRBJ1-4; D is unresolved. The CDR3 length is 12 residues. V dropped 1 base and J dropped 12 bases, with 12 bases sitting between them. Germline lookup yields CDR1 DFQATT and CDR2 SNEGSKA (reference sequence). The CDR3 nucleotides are TGCAGTGCTAGAGGCGGCTGGGAGGAACTGTTTTTT. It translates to CSARGGWEELFF.

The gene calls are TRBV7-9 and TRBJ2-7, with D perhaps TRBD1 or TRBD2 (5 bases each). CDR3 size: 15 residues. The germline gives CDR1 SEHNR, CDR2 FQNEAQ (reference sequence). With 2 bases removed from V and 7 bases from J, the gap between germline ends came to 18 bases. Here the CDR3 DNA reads TGTGCCAGCAGCTTACTCGGGGCAGGGCCGGATGAGCAGTACTTC. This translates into CASSLLGAGPDEQYF.

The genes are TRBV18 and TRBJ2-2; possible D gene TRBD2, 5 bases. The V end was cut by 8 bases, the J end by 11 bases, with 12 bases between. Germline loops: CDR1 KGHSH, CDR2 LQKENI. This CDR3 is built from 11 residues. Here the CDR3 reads CASQAGSELFF. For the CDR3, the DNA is TGTGCCAGCCAGGCGGGCAGTGAGCTGTTTTTT.

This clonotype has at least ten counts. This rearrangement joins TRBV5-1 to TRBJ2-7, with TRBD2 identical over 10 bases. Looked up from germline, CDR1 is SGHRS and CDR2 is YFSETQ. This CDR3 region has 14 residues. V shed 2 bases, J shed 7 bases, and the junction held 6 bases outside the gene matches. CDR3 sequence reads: CASSFGTSDREQYF. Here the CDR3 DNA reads TGCGCCAGCAGCTTCGGGACTAGCGACAGAGAGCAGTACTTC.

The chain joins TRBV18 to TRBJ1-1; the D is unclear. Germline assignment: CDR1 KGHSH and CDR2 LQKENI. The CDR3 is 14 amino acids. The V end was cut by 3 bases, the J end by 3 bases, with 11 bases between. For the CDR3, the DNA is TGTGCCAGCTCACCTGACGGGGTATACACTGAAGCTTTCTTT. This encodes CASSPDGVYTEAFF.

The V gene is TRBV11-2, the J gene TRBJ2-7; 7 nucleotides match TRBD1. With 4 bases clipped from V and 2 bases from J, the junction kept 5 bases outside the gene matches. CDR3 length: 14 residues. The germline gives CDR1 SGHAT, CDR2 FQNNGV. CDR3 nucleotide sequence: TGTGCCAGCAGCTACGGACAGGCGGCCTACGAGCAGTACTTC. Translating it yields CASSYGQAAYEQYF.

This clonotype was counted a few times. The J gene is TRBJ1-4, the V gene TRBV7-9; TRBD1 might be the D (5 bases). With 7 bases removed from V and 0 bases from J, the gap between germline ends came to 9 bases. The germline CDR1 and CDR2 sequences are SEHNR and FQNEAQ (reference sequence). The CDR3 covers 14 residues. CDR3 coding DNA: TGTGCCAGCACCGTGACAGCAACTAATGAAAAACTGTTTTTT. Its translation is CASTVTATNEKLFF.

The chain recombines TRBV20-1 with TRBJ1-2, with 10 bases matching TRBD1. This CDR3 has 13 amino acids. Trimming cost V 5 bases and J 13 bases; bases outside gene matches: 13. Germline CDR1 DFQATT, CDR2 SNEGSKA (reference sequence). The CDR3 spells CSADRQGAGPRTF. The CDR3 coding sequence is TGCAGTGCTGATAGACAGGGGGCGGGCCCCCGCACCTTC.

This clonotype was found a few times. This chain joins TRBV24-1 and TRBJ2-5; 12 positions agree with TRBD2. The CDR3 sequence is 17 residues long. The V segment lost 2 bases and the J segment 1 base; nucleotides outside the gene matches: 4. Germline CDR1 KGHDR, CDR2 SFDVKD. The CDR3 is CATSDSGLAGFQETQYF. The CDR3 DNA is TGTGCCACCAGTGATTCGGGACTAGCGGGCTTCCAAGAGACCCAGTACTTC.

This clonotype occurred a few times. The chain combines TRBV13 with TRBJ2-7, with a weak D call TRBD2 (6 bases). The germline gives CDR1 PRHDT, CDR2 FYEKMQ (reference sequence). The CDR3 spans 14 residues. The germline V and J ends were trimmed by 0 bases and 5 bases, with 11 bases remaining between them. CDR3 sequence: CASSLGVGEDEQYF. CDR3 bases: TGTGCCAGCAGCTTAGGCGTAGGGGAGGACGAGCAGTACTTC.

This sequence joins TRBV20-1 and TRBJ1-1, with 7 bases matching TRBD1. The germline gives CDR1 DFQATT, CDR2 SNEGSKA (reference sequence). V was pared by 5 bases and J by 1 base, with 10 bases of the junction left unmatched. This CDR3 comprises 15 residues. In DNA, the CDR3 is TGCAGTGCTTTGACAGGGAGATTGGGGAACACTGAAGCTTTCTTT. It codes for CSALTGRLGNTEAFF.

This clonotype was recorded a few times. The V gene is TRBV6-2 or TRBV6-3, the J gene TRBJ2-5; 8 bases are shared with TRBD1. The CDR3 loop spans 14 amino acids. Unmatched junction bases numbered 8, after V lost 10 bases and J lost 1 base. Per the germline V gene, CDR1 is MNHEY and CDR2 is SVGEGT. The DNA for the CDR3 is TGTGCCACCCGACAGGGGTGGCCCCAAGAGACCCAGTACTTC. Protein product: CATRQGWPQETQYF.

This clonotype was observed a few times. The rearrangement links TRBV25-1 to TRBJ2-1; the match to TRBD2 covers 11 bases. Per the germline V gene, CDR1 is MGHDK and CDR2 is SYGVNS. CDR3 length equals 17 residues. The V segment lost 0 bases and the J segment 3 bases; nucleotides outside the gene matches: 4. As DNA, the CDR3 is TGTGCCAGCAGTGAATATGTTAGCGGGAGGGACTACAATGAGCAGTTCTTC. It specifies CASSEYVSGRDYNEQFF. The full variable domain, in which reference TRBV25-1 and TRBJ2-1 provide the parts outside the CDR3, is EADIYQTPRYLVIGTGKKITLECSQTMGHDKMYWYQQDPGMELHLIHYSYGVNSTEKGDLSSESTVSRIRTEHFPLTLESARPSHTSQYLCASSEYVSGRDYNEQFFGPGTRLTVL.

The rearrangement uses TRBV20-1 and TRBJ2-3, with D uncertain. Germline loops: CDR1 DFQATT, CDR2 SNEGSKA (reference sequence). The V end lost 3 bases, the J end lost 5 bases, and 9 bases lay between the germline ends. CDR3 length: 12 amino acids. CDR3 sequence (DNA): TGCAGTGCTAGCTTCCTCCGAGATACGCAGTATTTT. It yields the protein CSASFLRDTQYF.

The CDR3 DNA is TGTGCCAGCAGTTTTTGGGCCGACAGGGGGGATTCACCCCTCCACTTT. Protein product: CASSFWADRGDSPLHF. The J gene is TRBJ1-6, the V gene TRBV27; 9 nucleotides match TRBD1. Losses at the gene ends were 3 bases for V and 8 bases for J; bases not matched to a gene: 8. This CDR3 is 16 amino acids long. Germline V gene lookup returns CDR1 MNHEY and CDR2 SMNVEV (reference sequence).

CDR3 DNA sequence: TGCAGCGAAGGCGGGGCTGGTAATCAGCCCCAGCATTTT. Its protein product is CSEGGAGNQPQHF. The V gene is TRBV29-1, the J gene TRBJ1-5, with a tentative D call TRBD1 (5 bases). The CDR3 sequence is 13 residues long. With 7 bases removed from V and 4 bases from J, the gap between germline ends came to 14 bases. Germline V gene data show CDR1 as SQVTM and CDR2 as ANQGSEA.

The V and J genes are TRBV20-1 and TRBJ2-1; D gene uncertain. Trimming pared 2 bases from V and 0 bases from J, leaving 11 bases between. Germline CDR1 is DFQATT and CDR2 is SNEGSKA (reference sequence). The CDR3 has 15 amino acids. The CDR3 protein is CSARSEWSSYNEQFF. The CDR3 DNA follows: TGCAGTGCTAGATCCGAATGGAGCTCCTACAATGAGCAGTTCTTC.

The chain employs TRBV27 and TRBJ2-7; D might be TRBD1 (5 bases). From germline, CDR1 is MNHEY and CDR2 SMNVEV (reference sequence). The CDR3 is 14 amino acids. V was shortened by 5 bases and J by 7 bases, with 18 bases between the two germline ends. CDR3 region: CASSPDSTAWEQYF. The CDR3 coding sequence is TGTGCCAGCAGTCCCGACAGCACCGCGTGGGAGCAGTACTTC.

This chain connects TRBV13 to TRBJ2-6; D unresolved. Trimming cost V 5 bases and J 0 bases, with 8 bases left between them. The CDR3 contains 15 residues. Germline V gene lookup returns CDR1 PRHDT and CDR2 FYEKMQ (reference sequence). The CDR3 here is CASSQKDSGANVLTF. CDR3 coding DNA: TGTGCCAGCAGCCAAAAAGACTCTGGGGCCAACGTCCTGACTTTC.

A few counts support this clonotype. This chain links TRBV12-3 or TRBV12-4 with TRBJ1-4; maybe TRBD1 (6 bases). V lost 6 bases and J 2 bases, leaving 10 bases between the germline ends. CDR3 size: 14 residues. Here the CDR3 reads CASSTTGTNEKLFF. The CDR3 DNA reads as TGTGCCAGCAGCACGACAGGCACTAATGAAAAACTGTTTTTT.